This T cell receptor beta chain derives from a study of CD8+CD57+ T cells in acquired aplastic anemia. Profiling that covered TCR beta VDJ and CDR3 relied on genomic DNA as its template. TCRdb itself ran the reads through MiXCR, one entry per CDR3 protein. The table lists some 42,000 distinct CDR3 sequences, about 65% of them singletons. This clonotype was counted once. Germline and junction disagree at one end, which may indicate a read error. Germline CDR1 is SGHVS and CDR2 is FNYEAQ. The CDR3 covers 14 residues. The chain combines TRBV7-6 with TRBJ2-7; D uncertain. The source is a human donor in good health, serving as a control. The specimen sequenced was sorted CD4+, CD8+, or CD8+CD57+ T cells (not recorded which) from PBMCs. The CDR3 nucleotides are TGTGCCAGCAGCCCCATGGGAAACTCCTATGAGCAGTACTTC. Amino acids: CASSPMGNSYEQYF.